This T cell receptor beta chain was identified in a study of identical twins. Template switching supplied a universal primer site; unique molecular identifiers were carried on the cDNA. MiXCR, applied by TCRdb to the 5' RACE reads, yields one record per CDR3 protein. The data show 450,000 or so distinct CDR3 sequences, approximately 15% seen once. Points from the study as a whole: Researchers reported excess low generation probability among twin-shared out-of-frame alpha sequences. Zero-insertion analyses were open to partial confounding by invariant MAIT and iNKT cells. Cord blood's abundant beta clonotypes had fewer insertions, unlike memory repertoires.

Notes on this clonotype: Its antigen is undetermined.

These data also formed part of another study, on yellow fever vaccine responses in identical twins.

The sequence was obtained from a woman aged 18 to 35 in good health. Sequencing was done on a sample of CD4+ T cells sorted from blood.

DNA of the CDR3: TGTGCCAGCAGTTTAGGGCCGGGAGTTCGCAATGAGCAGTTCTTC. This gives the protein CASSLGPGVRNEQFF. The genes are TRBV28 and TRBJ2-1; D is possibly TRBD2 (6 bases). The CDR3 has 15 residues. Looked up from germline, CDR1 is MDHEN and CDR2 is SYDVKM. Trimming shortened V by 2 bases and J by 6 bases, and 14 bases separated the two germline ends. Looking up the rest from reference TRBV28 and TRBJ2-1 gives the full variable domain: DVKVTQSSRYLVKRTGEKVFLECVQDMDHENMFWYRQDPGLGLRLIYFSYDVKMKEKGDIPEGYSVSREKKERFSLILESASTNQTSMYLCASSLGPGVRNEQFFGPGTRLTVL.